This passage covers 18 T cell receptor beta chains from one sample sequenced in a study of blood T cell dynamics during melanoma immunotherapy. TCRdb's copy holds only in-frame clones and misses some; the assay was immunoSEQ multiplex PCR. There are some 9,300 clones in the sample; around 90% occur only once, and 32% lies in the top ten. The time point: pre-treatment baseline. The source was blood, collected from a patient treated with checkpoint blockade. Source of these receptors: a human donor with melanoma.

This clone was found once. The CDR3 coding sequence is TGCGCCAGCAGTGACGGTCGGGGTAATGAAAAACTGTTTTTT. Its translation: CASSDGRGNEKLFF. The V gene is TRBV10-1, the J gene TRBJ1-4; D not resolved. The CDR3 consists of 14 residues. Germline V gene sequence: CDR1 WNHNN, CDR2 SYGVQD (reference sequence). Deletions cut 3 bases from V and 4 bases from J, with 9 bases between.

The J gene is TRBJ1-5, the V gene TRBV11-2, with TRBD1 matching 10 bases. The CDR3 has 15 amino acids. V gave up 5 bases and J gave up 2 bases; unmatched junction bases: 3. In germline, CDR1 is SGHAT, CDR2 FQNNGV. The CDR3 sequence is CASSRDRGRNQPQHF. The DNA of the CDR3 is TGTGCCAGCAGCCGGGACAGGGGACGCAATCAGCCCCAGCATTTT.

The CDR3 protein is CATSRGRGLAGNEQFF. The CDR3 DNA is TGTGCCACCAGCAGAGGGCGGGGACTAGCGGGTAATGAGCAGTTCTTC. The chain is built from TRBV15 and TRBJ2-1; TRBD2 matches at 12 bases. Trimming cost V 1 base and J 7 bases; bases outside gene matches: 5. The germline CDR1 and CDR2 sequences are LNHNV and YYDKDF (reference sequence). The CDR3 extends over 16 amino acids.

This clone is a singleton in its sample. The chain combines TRBV5-1 with TRBJ2-2, with 8 positions matching TRBD2. The CDR3 length is 16 residues. The ends lost 6 bases at V and 3 bases at J; junction bases unmatched: 10. Germline values: CDR1 SGHRS, CDR2 YFSETQ. This chain's CDR3 is CASTASTSADTGELFF. The CDR3 DNA reads as TGCGCCAGCACCGCCTCGACTAGCGCAGACACCGGGGAGCTGTTTTTT.

The chain uses TRBV10-3 and TRBJ2-5, with D perhaps given as TRBD1 or TRBD2 (5 bases each). CDR1 is ENHRY and CDR2 is SYGVKD in the germline V gene. The V end lost 2 bases, the J end lost 11 bases, and 21 bases lay between the germline ends. CDR3 length equals 15 residues. The CDR3 DNA is TGTGCCATCAGTGAGGGGGCTCCGGTGGAGGAGGAGCAGTACTTC. It codes for CAISEGAPVEEEQYF.

This rearrangement joins TRBV5-4 to TRBJ2-5; no clear D gene. The V and J ends lost 1 base and 4 bases respectively, with 11 bases between them. Germline V lookup: CDR1 SGHNT, CDR2 YYREEE (reference sequence). This CDR3 region has 14 residues. The DNA of the CDR3 is TGTGCCAGCAGCTTGTCGGCAGTGGGAGAGACCCAGTACTTC. As protein: CASSLSAVGETQYF.

The V gene is TRBV6-5, the J gene TRBJ1-2; tentatively, D is TRBD1 (5 bases). Trimming removed 10 bases from V and 1 base from J, with 16 bases in between. Germline V gene lookup returns CDR1 MNHEY and CDR2 SVGAGI. The CDR3 is 14 amino acids. DNA for the CDR3: TGTGCCACCCGAGAGGGGATCGTTAACTATGGCTACACCTTC. Its translation is CATREGIVNYGYTF.

This clone was observed once. V and J are TRBV7-9 and TRBJ2-7; no reliable D call. The CDR3 length is 13 residues. CDR1 is SEHNR and CDR2 is FQNEAQ in the germline V gene (reference sequence). The V end was cut by 5 bases, the J end by 0 bases, with 8 bases between. CDR3 sequence reads: CASSQGGSYEQYF. Written as DNA, the CDR3 is TGTGCCAGCAGCCAAGGTGGCTCCTACGAGCAGTACTTC.

The chain links TRBV5-6 to TRBJ1-6; D ambiguous. The CDR3 sequence is 13 residues long. Germline V gene sequence: CDR1 SGHDT, CDR2 YYEEEE. V lost 3 bases to trimming and J lost 9 bases, with 10 bases between them. The CDR3 spells CASSSNWVSPLHF. CDR3 coding DNA: TGTGCCAGCAGCTCCAATTGGGTTTCACCCCTCCACTTT.

About this clone: At the DNA level, this CDR3 is encoded by other sequences in the same sample as well. J is TRBJ2-7 and V is TRBV27; 8 bases fit TRBD2. CDR3 length: 14 amino acids. The V gene's germline CDR1 is MNHEY and CDR2 SMNVEV (reference sequence). Trimming at V came to 4 bases and at J to 3 bases, leaving 5 bases not matched to a gene. The CDR3 DNA reads TGTGCCAGCAGTTCAACCGGGACTAGCTACGAGCAGTACTTC. It is translated as CASSSTGTSYEQYF.

The chain links TRBV29-1 to TRBJ2-7; 8 bases fit TRBD1. The CDR3 runs 12 residues. CDR1 is SQVTM, CDR2 ANQGSEA, per germline. V shed 5 bases, J shed 6 bases, and the junction held 6 bases outside the gene matches. The CDR3: CSVLGQGGEQYF. CDR3 nucleotides: TGCAGCGTTCTAGGACAGGGTGGCGAGCAGTACTTC.

V usage is TRBV29-1 and J usage is TRBJ1-2, with a weak D call TRBD1 (6 bases). Germline CDR1 and CDR2: SQVTM and ANQGSEA. This CDR3 region has 11 residues. V lost 5 bases, J lost 6 bases, and 10 bases lay in between. The CDR3 spells CSVWGANGYTF. CDR3 sequence (DNA): TGCAGCGTTTGGGGGGCGAATGGCTACACCTTC.

The chain carries TRBV7-2 and TRBJ1-1; perhaps TRBD1 as D (5 bases). Germline CDR1 SGHTA, CDR2 FQGNSA. The CDR3 spans 11 residues. V was trimmed by 10 bases and J by 6 bases, leaving 12 bases between them. This CDR3 reads CATGWGAEAFF. The CDR3 DNA reads as TGTGCCACCGGGTGGGGGGCTGAAGCTTTCTTT.

The rearrangement links TRBV6-6 to TRBJ2-7, with unresolved D. The CDR3 sequence is 11 residues long. V shed 8 bases and J shed 4 bases, with 9 bases lying between them. The germline CDR1 and CDR2 sequences are MNHNY and SVGAGI (reference sequence). In nucleotides, the CDR3 is TGTGCCAGCCGTTTGGGATACGAGCAGTACTTC. This translates into CASRLGYEQYF.

The chain uses TRBV23-1 and TRBJ2-2, with D possibly being TRBD1 (5 bases). TRBV23-1 counts as an open reading frame of uncertain function. The length of the CDR3 is 18 residues. V shed 3 bases and J shed 6 bases, with 23 bases lying between them. This CDR3 reads CASSHGSGSPTAPGELFF. The CDR3 nucleotides read TGCGCCAGCAGTCATGGGTCGGGCTCCCCGACAGCACCCGGGGAGCTGTTTTTT.

A note on this clone: Compared with germline, one end of the junction differs, possibly owing to a read error. The CDR3 DNA sequence: TGTGCTAGCAGGGCGACAGGCCTCTCGAACACCGGGGAGCTGTTTTTT. This sequence encodes CASRATGLSNTGELFF. This sequence joins TRBV7-7 and TRBJ2-2, with D possibly matching TRBD1 (6 bases). Germline V lookup: CDR1 SSHAT, CDR2 FNYEAQ (reference sequence). The CDR3 runs 16 residues.

V gene TRBV6-5 combines with J gene TRBJ2-3; a weak D match, TRBD2 (7 bases). The germline CDR1 and CDR2 sequences are MNHEY and SVGAGI. The CDR3 length is 16 residues. Trimming left V 4 bases short and J 3 bases short, with 17 bases between. CDR3 sequence: CASSFLRGAGTDTQYF. For the CDR3, the DNA is TGTGCCAGCAGTTTCCTTCGGGGGGCCGGGACAGATACGCAGTATTTT.

The rearrangement links TRBV28 to TRBJ2-1; no reliable D call. CDR3 length equals 16 residues. The V and J ends lost 5 bases and 1 base respectively, with 15 bases between them. Looked up from germline, CDR1 is MDHEN and CDR2 is SYDVKM. CDR3 coding DNA: TGTGCCAGCAGTCCGCGGTCGCCGACGTCCTACAATGAGCAGTTCTTC. This sequence encodes CASSPRSPTSYNEQFF.